The 21 T cell receptor beta chains presented below share a single source sample, sequenced in a study of human thymus T cells. Resections obtained during corrective heart surgery supplied the thymus tissue. Generated by immunoSEQ multiplex PCR, the TCRdb table keeps only in-frame clones and is missing some. The sample records approximately 71,000 clones, 85% to 95% being singletons. Specimen: thymus tissue. Every receptor here comes from a girl younger than two with a congenital heart defect but otherwise immunologically healthy.

The genes are TRBV10-3 and TRBJ2-5, with 7 nucleotides matching TRBD2. The CDR3 is made up of 14 amino acids. Germline V gene data show CDR1 as ENHRY and CDR2 as SYGVKD. V gave up 8 bases and J gave up 2 bases; unmatched junction bases: 8. Here the CDR3 DNA reads TGTGCCATCTCTGGAACTAGCGAACAAGAGACCCAGTACTTC. Amino acids: CAISGTSEQETQYF.

The chain has TRBV27 and TRBJ1-1; no reliable D call. This CDR3 spans 16 amino acids. The V gene lost 1 base and the J gene lost 1 base, with 13 bases spanning the gap. Germline V gene lookup returns CDR1 MNHEY and CDR2 SMNVEV (reference sequence). The CDR3, as DNA: TGTGCCAGCAGTTTATTTGCCGGAAAAAGGAACACTGAAGCTTTCTTT. Protein product: CASSLFAGKRNTEAFF.

This sequence joins TRBV25-1 and TRBJ2-2; D is tentatively TRBD1 or TRBD2 (6 bases each). Germline CDR1 and CDR2: MGHDK and SYGVNS. The CDR3 contains 12 residues. Trimming cost V 6 bases and J 5 bases, with 7 bases left between them. CDR3: CASRGGTGELFF. The CDR3, as DNA: TGTGCCAGCAGAGGGGGGACCGGGGAGCTGTTTTTT.

CDR3 DNA: TGTGCCAGCAGGCCGGCGGGCCTACGCGAGCAGTACTTC. This sequence encodes CASRPAGLREQYF. The chain uses TRBV6-6 and TRBJ2-7; a weak D match, TRBD2 (5 bases). Germline V gene lookup returns CDR1 MNHNY and CDR2 SVGAGI (reference sequence). V shed 6 bases and J shed 6 bases, with 15 bases lying between them. This CDR3 is 13 amino acids long.

This chain uses TRBV7-9 with TRBJ2-3; 7 bases are a match to TRBD2. Germline V CDR1 and CDR2: SEHNR, FQNEAQ (reference sequence). The V and J ends lost 0 bases and 5 bases, in that order; junction bases with no gene match: 11. The length of the CDR3 is 17 residues. As DNA, the CDR3 is TGTGCCAGCAGCTTAGCCAGCGGGACGGGGCGGGGAGATACGCAGTATTTT. Residues: CASSLASGTGRGDTQYF.

The V gene is TRBV10-3, the J gene TRBJ2-3; 12 bases are a match to TRBD2. Unmatched junction bases numbered 7, after V lost 6 bases and J lost 6 bases. The germline CDR1 and CDR2 sequences are ENHRY and SYGVKD. CDR3 length: 15 amino acids. The CDR3 here is CAISLLAGGGDTQYF. CDR3 bases: TGTGCCATCAGCCTACTAGCGGGAGGAGGGGATACGCAGTATTTT.

V gene TRBV5-6 combines with J gene TRBJ2-2; the D is unclear. The V and J ends lost 1 base and 7 bases respectively, with 2 bases between them. The CDR3 is 11 amino acids. Germline lookup yields CDR1 SGHDT and CDR2 YYEEEE. For the CDR3, the DNA is TGTGCCAGCAGCTTGAGCGGGGAGCTGTTTTTT. This gives the protein CASSLSGELFF.

V gene TRBV6-1 combines with J gene TRBJ1-2; unclear D gene. CDR1 MNHNS and CDR2 SASEGT come from the germline V gene. V shed 7 bases and J shed 3 bases, with 18 bases lying between them. CDR3 length: 15 residues. DNA of the CDR3: TGTGCCAGCACCATAATAGAGGGAAAAGACTATGGCTACACCTTC. Translation: CASTIIEGKDYGYTF.

J is TRBJ1-4 and V is TRBV7-2; weak D call: TRBD1 (6 bases). CDR1 and CDR2 from the germline V gene are SGHTA and FQGNSA. The V and J ends lost 5 bases and 3 bases respectively, with 19 bases between them. CDR3 length: 17 residues. The CDR3 coding sequence is TGTGCCAGCAGCCTAGTGGGGAGGGGGGAGGCTAATGAAAAACTGTTTTTT. Translated, it gives CASSLVGRGEANEKLFF.

This clone was seen once. The chain carries TRBV21-1 and TRBJ1-5. TRBV21-1 is classified as a pseudogene. The CDR3 loop spans 16 amino acids. The CDR3 region has the DNA TGTGCCAGCAGCAAAGTGTACGGGGACGGCAATCAGCCCCAGCATTTT. This gives the protein CASSKVYGDGNQPQHF.

This sequence joins TRBV4-3 and TRBJ2-5; either TRBD1 or TRBD2 may supply D (5 bases each). The length of the CDR3 is 14 residues. CDR1 and CDR2 (germline): LGHNA, YSLEER. V was clipped by 3 bases and J by 2 bases, with 10 bases between them. CDR3 region: CASSHGTPQETQYF. The CDR3 DNA sequence: TGCGCCAGCAGCCACGGGACCCCTCAAGAGACCCAGTACTTC.

The rearrangement uses TRBV7-2 and TRBJ1-2, with 9 positions matching TRBD1. CDR3 length: 16 residues. V dropped 1 base and J dropped 4; count of bases not matched to a gene: 7. CDR1 is SGHTA and CDR2 is FQGNSA in the germline V gene. The CDR3 DNA reads TGTGCCAGCAGCTTAGAGGGGACAGGGTGGACCTATGGCTACACCTTC. It translates to CASSLEGTGWTYGYTF.

V gene TRBV4-1 combines with J gene TRBJ1-2, with D perhaps TRBD1 (6 bases). This CDR3 region has 16 residues. Looked up from germline, CDR1 is MGHRA and CDR2 is YSYEKL. Trimming took off 3 bases at V and 4 bases at J, with 18 bases between the two ends. This chain's CDR3 is CASSQEKGGLTYGYTF. The CDR3 DNA reads TGCGCCAGCAGCCAGGAAAAAGGGGGGTTAACCTATGGCTACACCTTC.

V gene TRBV2 combines with J gene TRBJ2-6, with a tentative D call TRBD1 (7 bases). Trimming cost V 4 bases and J 2 bases, with 9 bases left between them. This CDR3 spans 15 amino acids. Germline V gene data show CDR1 as SNHLY and CDR2 as FYNNEI. This CDR3 is CASSGRGPGANVLTF. CDR3 DNA: TGTGCCAGCAGTGGGAGGGGGCCTGGGGCCAACGTCCTGACTTTC.

The J gene is TRBJ2-7, the V gene TRBV6-6; D is ambiguous. Germline values: CDR1 MNHNY, CDR2 SVGAGI (reference sequence). The CDR3 is 16 residues long. V lost 2 bases to trimming and J lost 0 bases, with 14 bases between them. The CDR3 DNA is TGTGCCAGCAGTTACGGTGGAAAACCGAGCTCCTACGAGCAGTACTTC. This translates into CASSYGGKPSSYEQYF.

The chain employs TRBV6-5 and TRBJ2-2; a weak D match, TRBD1 (6 bases). The CDR3 consists of 11 residues. Trimming took off 7 bases at V and 6 bases at J, with 6 bases between the two ends. Germline V lookup: CDR1 MNHEY, CDR2 SVGAGI. DNA of the CDR3: TGTGCCAGCACAGGGGCCGGGGAGCTGTTTTTT. This gives the protein CASTGAGELFF.

The chain combines TRBV11-2 with TRBJ2-3; no reliable D call. From germline, CDR1 is SGHAT and CDR2 FQNNGV. V was shortened by 1 base and J by 4 bases, with 9 bases between the two germline ends. The CDR3 runs 14 residues. The CDR3 here is CASSLGLGPDTQYF. CDR3 DNA sequence: TGTGCCAGCAGCTTAGGTTTGGGCCCAGATACGCAGTATTTT.

The chain uses TRBV28 and TRBJ1-5; D ambiguous. V was pared by 6 bases and J by 2 bases, with 20 bases between. The length of the CDR3 is 17 residues. Germline CDR1 and CDR2: MDHEN and SYDVKM. The CDR3 DNA sequence: TGTGCCAGCAGCCCCCCTAGCGGGCTGTTGGGCAATCAGCCCCAGCATTTT. Translated: CASSPPSGLLGNQPQHF.

This clone appeared a few times. This chain's CDR3 is CASSSTGRSYEQYF. CDR3 DNA: TGTGCCAGCAGTTCGACAGGGAGGTCCTACGAGCAGTACTTC. This chain uses TRBV6-6 with TRBJ2-7, with a tentative D call TRBD1 (7 bases). The CDR3 is 14 residues long. Germline CDR1 reads MNHNY; CDR2 reads SVGAGI (reference sequence). The ends were cut back, 4 bases at V and 1 base at J, with 11 bases in the middle.

The CDR3 DNA reads TGTGCCATCAGTGAGTCGACTGGCAGCAATCAGCCCCAGCATTTT. This gives the protein CAISESTGSNQPQHF. The chain has TRBV10-3 and TRBJ1-5; D uncertain. This CDR3 comprises 15 residues. The germline V gene has CDR1 ENHRY and CDR2 SYGVKD. The V end lost 0 bases, the J end lost 1 base, and 7 bases lay between the germline ends.

J is TRBJ2-3 and V is TRBV21-1; TRBD2, the table's D call, was not compared with the DNA. TRBV21-1 is labeled a pseudogene. The CDR3 contains 18 residues. The CDR3 coding sequence is TGTGCCAGCAGCATTGGGACTAGCGGGAGGAGGGACACAGATACGCAGTATTTT. Amino acids: CASSIGTSGRRDTDTQYF.